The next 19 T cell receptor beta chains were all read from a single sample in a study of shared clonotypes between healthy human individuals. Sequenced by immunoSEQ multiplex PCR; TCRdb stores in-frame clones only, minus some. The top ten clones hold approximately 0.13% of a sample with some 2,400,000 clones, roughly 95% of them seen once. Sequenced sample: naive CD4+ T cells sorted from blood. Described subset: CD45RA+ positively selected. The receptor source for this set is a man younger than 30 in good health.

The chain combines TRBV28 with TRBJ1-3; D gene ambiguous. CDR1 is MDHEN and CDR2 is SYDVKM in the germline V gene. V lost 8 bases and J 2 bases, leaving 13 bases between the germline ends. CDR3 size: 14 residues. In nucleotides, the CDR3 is TGTGCCAGCGACGAAGGGAGGACTGGAAACACCATATATTTT. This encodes CASDEGRTGNTIYF. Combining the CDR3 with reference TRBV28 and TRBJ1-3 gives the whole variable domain DVKVTQSSRYLVKRTGEKVFLECVQDMDHENMFWYRQDPGLGLRLIYFSYDVKMKEKGDIPEGYSVSREKKERFSLILESASTNQTSMYLCASDEGRTGNTIYFGEGSWLTVV.

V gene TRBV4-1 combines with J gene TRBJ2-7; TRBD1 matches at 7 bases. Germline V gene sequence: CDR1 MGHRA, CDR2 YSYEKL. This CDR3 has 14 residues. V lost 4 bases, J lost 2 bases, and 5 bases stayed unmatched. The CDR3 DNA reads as TGCGCCAGCAGCCCGGTAGGGGGCACCTACGAGCAGTACTTC. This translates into CASSPVGGTYEQYF.

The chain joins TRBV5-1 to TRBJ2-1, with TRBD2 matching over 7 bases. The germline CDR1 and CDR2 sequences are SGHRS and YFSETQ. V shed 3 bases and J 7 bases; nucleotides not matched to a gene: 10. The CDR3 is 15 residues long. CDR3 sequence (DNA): TGCGCCAGCAGCTCCCTTGGGGGGGAGGAGAATGAGCAGTTCTTC. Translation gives CASSSLGGEENEQFF.

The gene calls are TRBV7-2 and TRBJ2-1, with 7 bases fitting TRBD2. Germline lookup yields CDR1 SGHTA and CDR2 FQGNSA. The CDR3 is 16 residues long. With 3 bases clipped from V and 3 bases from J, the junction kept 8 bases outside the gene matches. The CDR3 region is CASSFLSGMVYNEQFF. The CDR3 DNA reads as TGTGCCAGCAGCTTTCTCAGCGGGATGGTCTACAATGAGCAGTTCTTC.

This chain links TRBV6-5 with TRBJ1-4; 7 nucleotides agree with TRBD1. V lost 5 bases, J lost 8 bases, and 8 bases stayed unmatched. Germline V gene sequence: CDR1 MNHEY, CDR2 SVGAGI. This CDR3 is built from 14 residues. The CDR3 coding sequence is TGTGCCAGCAGTCCGGACAGGCAGGGGGAAAAACTGTTTTTT. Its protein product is CASSPDRQGEKLFF.

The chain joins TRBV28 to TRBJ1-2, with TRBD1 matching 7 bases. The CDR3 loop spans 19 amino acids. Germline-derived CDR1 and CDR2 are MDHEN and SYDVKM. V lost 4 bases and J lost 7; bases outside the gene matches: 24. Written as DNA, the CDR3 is TGTGCCAGCAGTTCAGGCGGGGGGACTTCGACCGGGACAGCCTTTGGCTACACCTTC. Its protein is CASSSGGGTSTGTAFGYTF.

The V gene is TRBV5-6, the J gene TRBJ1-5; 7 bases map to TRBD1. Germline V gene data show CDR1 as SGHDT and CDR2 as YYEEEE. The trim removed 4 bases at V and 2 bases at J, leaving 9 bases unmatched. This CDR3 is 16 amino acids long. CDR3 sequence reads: CASSGQQGPRNQPQHF. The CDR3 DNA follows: TGTGCCAGCAGCGGTCAACAGGGGCCCCGCAATCAGCCCCAGCATTTT.

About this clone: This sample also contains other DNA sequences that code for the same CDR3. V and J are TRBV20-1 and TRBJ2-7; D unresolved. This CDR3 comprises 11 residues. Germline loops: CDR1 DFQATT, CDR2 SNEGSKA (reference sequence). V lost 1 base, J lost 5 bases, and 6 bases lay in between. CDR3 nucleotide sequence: TGCAGTGCTAGAGTGGGGAACGAGCAGTACTTC. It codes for CSARVGNEQYF.

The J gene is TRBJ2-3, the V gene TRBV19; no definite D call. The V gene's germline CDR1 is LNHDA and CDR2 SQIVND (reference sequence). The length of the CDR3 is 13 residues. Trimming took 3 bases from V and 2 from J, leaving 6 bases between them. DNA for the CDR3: TGTGCCAGTAGTATGACCTACACAGATACGCAGTATTTT. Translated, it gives CASSMTYTDTQYF.

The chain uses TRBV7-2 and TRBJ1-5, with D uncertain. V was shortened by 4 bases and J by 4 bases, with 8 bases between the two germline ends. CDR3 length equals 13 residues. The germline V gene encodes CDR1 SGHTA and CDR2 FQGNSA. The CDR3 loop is CASSSIPNQPQHF. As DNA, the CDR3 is TGTGCCAGCAGCTCCATACCTAATCAGCCCCAGCATTTT.

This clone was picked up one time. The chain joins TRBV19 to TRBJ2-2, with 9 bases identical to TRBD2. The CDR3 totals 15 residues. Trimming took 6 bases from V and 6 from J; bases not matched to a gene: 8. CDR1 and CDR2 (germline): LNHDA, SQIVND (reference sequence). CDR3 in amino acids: CASRTSGLAPGELFF. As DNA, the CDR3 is TGTGCCAGTAGGACTTCAGGACTAGCGCCCGGGGAGCTGTTTTTT.

CDR3 coding DNA: TGCGCCAGCAGCTTGGAGCAGGGGGCGAACACTGAAGCTTTCTTT. Its translation: CASSLEQGANTEAFF. The chain carries TRBV5-1 and TRBJ1-1; 8 nucleotides align to TRBD1. The CDR3 length is 15 residues. The germline CDR1 and CDR2 sequences are SGHRS and YFSETQ. V gave up 0 bases and J gave up 1 base; unmatched junction bases: 2.

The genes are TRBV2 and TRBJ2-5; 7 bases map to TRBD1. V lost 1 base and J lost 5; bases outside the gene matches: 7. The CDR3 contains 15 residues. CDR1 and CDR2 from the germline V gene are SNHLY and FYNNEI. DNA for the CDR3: TGTGCCAGCAGTGAAGTTAGGGGGCTGGGTGAGACCCAGTACTTC. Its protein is CASSEVRGLGETQYF.

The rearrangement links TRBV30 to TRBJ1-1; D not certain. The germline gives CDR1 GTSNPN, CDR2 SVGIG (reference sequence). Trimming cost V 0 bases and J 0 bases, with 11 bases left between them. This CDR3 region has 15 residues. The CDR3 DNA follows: TGTGCCTGGAGTGTAACTGGAGTCATGAACACTGAAGCTTTCTTT. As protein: CAWSVTGVMNTEAFF.

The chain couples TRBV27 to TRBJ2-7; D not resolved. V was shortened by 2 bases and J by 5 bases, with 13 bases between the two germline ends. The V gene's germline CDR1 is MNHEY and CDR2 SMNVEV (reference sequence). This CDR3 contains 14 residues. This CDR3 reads CASSLAEIGNEQYF. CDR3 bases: TGTGCCAGCAGTTTAGCGGAGATCGGTAACGAGCAGTACTTC.

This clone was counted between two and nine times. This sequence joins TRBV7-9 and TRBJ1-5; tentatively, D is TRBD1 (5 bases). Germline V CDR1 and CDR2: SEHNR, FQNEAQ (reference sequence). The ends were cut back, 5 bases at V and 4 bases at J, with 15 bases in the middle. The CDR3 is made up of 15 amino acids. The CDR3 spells CASSLGGFPNQPQHF. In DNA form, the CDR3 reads TGTGCCAGCAGCCTCGGGGGGTTCCCTAATCAGCCCCAGCATTTT.

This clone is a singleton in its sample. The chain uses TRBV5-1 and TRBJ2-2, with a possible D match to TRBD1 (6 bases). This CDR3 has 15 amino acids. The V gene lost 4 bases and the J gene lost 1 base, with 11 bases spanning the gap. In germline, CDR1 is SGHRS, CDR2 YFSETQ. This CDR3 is CASSEGHLNTGELFF. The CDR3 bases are TGCGCCAGCAGCGAGGGACACCTGAACACCGGGGAGCTGTTTTTT.

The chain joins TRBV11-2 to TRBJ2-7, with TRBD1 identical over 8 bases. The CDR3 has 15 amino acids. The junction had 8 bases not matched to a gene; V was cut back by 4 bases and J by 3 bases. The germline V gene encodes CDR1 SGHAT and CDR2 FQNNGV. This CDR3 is CASSSLGTGHYEQYF. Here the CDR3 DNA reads TGTGCCAGCAGCTCCCTCGGGACAGGTCACTACGAGCAGTACTTC.

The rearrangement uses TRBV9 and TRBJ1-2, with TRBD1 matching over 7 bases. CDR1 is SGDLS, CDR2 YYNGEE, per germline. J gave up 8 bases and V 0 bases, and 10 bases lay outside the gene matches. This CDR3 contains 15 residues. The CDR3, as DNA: TGTGCCAGCAGCGTAGACAGGGGATCAGGGTACGGCTACACCTTC. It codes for CASSVDRGSGYGYTF.